These 17 T cell receptor beta chains originate from one sample sequenced in a study of blood T cell repertoires in COVID-19. Clones were sequenced by immunoSEQ multiplex PCR, and TCRdb holds only the in-frame ones, with some missing. This table has 100,000 to 150,000 clones, 70% to 85% appearing once. Sequencing input: peripheral blood. These receptors all come from a woman aged 45-65 years with acute or convalescent COVID-19.

The CDR3 sequence: CASSLGQNTDTQYF. CDR3 nucleotides: TGCGCCAGCAGCTTAGGACAGAACACAGATACGCAGTATTTT. This chain links TRBV5-1 with TRBJ2-3; TRBD1 is a possible D gene (6 bases). CDR3 length: 14 residues. The germline V and J ends were trimmed by 2 bases and 2 bases, with 9 bases remaining between them. Germline lookup yields CDR1 SGHRS and CDR2 YFSETQ.

The V gene is TRBV5-1, the J gene TRBJ1-4, with 7 bases identical to TRBD1. The V and J ends lost 5 bases and 4 bases, in that order; junction bases with no gene match: 5. This CDR3 comprises 14 residues. CDR1 and CDR2 (germline): SGHRS, YFSETQ. CDR3 bases: TGCGCCAGCAGTAGGGGGCAGGGTAATGAAAAACTGTTTTTT. Translated: CASSRGQGNEKLFF.

The chain joins TRBV6-1 to TRBJ1-1; 11 nucleotides line up with TRBD1. The CDR3 has 19 residues. Trimming cost V 0 bases and J 2 bases; bases outside gene matches: 11. Germline CDR1 and CDR2: MNHNS and SASEGT. CDR3 DNA: TGTGCCAGCAGTGAAGCACAGCCGGGACAGGGGGGATTCAACACTGAAGCTTTCTTT. Its translation: CASSEAQPGQGGFNTEAFF.

Worth noting for this clone: Other DNA sequences of this sample code for an identical CDR3. The gene calls are TRBV5-1 and TRBJ1-5; TRBD1 aligns across 8 bases. J was trimmed by 4 bases and V by 3 bases; bases with no gene match: 3. CDR1 is SGHRS and CDR2 is YFSETQ in the germline V gene. The CDR3 totals 14 residues. CDR3 residues: CASSSGQGNQPQHF. CDR3 DNA: TGCGCCAGCAGCTCTGGACAGGGTAATCAGCCCCAGCATTTT.

This sequence joins TRBV30 and TRBJ2-3; 7 bases are a match to TRBD1. Per the germline V gene, CDR1 is GTSNPN and CDR2 is SVGIG (reference sequence). V shed 4 bases, J shed 8 bases, and the junction held 3 bases outside the gene matches. This CDR3 has 11 amino acids. The CDR3 sequence: CAWTTGATQYF. In DNA form, the CDR3 reads TGTGCCTGGACTACAGGGGCTACGCAGTATTTT.

This clone occurred once. This sequence joins TRBV19 and TRBJ1-6; 11 bases are shared with TRBD1. In germline, CDR1 is LNHDA, CDR2 SQIVND (reference sequence). The CDR3 runs 16 residues. After removal of 1 base from V and 9 bases from J, the junction contained 5 bases not matched to a gene. Here the CDR3 DNA reads TGTGCCAGTAGTATAGGGTCCGGGACAGGGGGTTCACCCCTCCACTTT. Translation gives CASSIGSGTGGSPLHF.

This clone was found a few times. The CDR3 coding sequence is TGTGCCAGCAGCGGGGGCAGGGGCGTGGACCTAAAAGCTTTCTTT. Translated, it gives CASSGGRGVDLKAFF. The rearrangement links TRBV9 to TRBJ1-1, with a weak D call TRBD1 (6 bases). The CDR3 has 15 amino acids. Germline V gene data show CDR1 as SGDLS and CDR2 as YYNGEE. The V end was cut by 3 bases, the J end by 9 bases, with 21 bases between.

The chain uses TRBV9 and TRBJ1-3; D remains unclear. The V end lost 3 bases, the J end lost 0 bases, and 10 bases lay between the germline ends. The germline V gene encodes CDR1 SGDLS and CDR2 YYNGEE. The CDR3 has 15 amino acids. The CDR3 loop is CASSDRHLSGNTIYF. The CDR3 DNA sequence: TGTGCCAGCAGCGACCGACACCTCTCTGGAAACACCATATATTTT.

The chain uses TRBV21-1 and TRBJ2-2; the table's D gene call, TRBD1, was not cross checked with the DNA. TRBV21-1 is described as a pseudogene. The CDR3 extends over 20 amino acids. The CDR3 DNA sequence: TGTGCCAGCAGCCCGTTAATGGACAGCGTCCCTAAATTGAACACCGGGGAGCTGTTTTTT. It encodes CASSPLMDSVPKLNTGELFF.

The genes are TRBV6-5 and TRBJ1-5, with 11 bases that match TRBD1. The junction had 7 bases not matched to a gene; V was cut back by 5 bases and J by 7 bases. From germline, CDR1 is MNHEY and CDR2 SVGAGI. This CDR3 is built from 15 residues. The CDR3 here is CASSPRGQGGQPQHF. DNA of the CDR3: TGTGCCAGCAGTCCCAGGGGACAGGGGGGCCAGCCCCAGCATTTT.

The CDR3 is CASSLRGWELFF. CDR3 bases: TGTGCCAGCAGTTTACGGGGGTGGGAACTGTTTTTT. The V and J genes are TRBV12-3 or TRBV12-4 and TRBJ1-4; D is possibly TRBD1 (5 bases). The CDR3 loop spans 12 amino acids. V lost 2 bases and J lost 12, with 10 bases in between.

The genes are TRBV30 and TRBJ2-7; D unclear. The length of the CDR3 is 13 residues. The V gene's germline CDR1 is GTSNPN and CDR2 SVGIG (reference sequence). V dropped 0 bases and J dropped 6 bases, with 12 bases sitting between them. The CDR3 reads CAWSVARVGEQYF. The CDR3 region has the DNA TGTGCCTGGAGTGTAGCCCGGGTGGGCGAGCAGTACTTC.

This chain uses TRBV3-1 (or the pseudogene TRBV3-2) with TRBJ1-2, with 8 bases that match TRBD1. V shed 4 bases and J 7 bases; nucleotides not matched to a gene: 8. The CDR3 runs 14 residues. CDR1 is LGHDT and CDR2 is YNNKEL in the germline V gene (reference sequence). The CDR3 nucleotides read TGTGCCAGCAGCCGAACAGGGGGTAAGGGTGGCTACACCTTC. Amino acids: CASSRTGGKGGYTF.

V and J are TRBV5-1 and TRBJ2-1; TRBD2 agrees at 15 bases. V trimming: 0 bases; J trimming: 2 bases; junction bases outside the gene matches: 3. Germline V gene data show CDR1 as SGHRS and CDR2 as YFSETQ. This CDR3 is 18 amino acids long. For the CDR3, the DNA is TGCGCCAGCAGCTTGGGGACTAGCGGGGGGGCGCCCTACAATGAGCAGTTCTTC. Protein: CASSLGTSGGAPYNEQFF.

The chain couples TRBV11-2 to TRBJ1-1; D is perhaps TRBD1 (6 bases). V lost 10 bases, J lost 6 bases, and 18 bases lay in between. CDR3 length: 13 residues. CDR1 and CDR2 from the germline V gene are SGHAT and FQNNGV. CDR3 coding DNA: TGTGCCACTAGGAAAGGGGGAGCCGCTGAAGCTTTCTTT. Protein: CATRKGGAAEAFF.

The J gene is TRBJ1-1, the V gene TRBV5-1, with TRBD1 matching over 7 bases. Trimming removed 7 bases from V and 0 bases from J; junction bases left unmatched: 12. This CDR3 has 16 residues. Germline loops: CDR1 SGHRS, CDR2 YFSETQ. The CDR3 spells CASGPTGAEMNTEAFF. The CDR3 DNA is TGCGCCAGCGGCCCTACAGGGGCCGAGATGAACACTGAAGCTTTCTTT. The whole variable domain, filled in from reference TRBV5-1 and TRBJ1-1, reads KAGVTQTPRYLIKTRGQQVTLSCSPISGHRSVSWYQQTPGQGLQFLFEYFSETQRNKGNFPGRFSGRQFSNSRSEMNVSTLELGDSALYLCASGPTGAEMNTEAFFGQGTRLTVV.

The J gene is TRBJ1-3, the V gene TRBV5-1; the D gene is possibly TRBD1 (5 bases). Germline CDR1 reads SGHRS; CDR2 reads YFSETQ. V was shortened by 6 bases and J by 8 bases, with 21 bases between the two germline ends. The CDR3 runs to 15 residues. In DNA form, the CDR3 reads TGCGCCAGCACGCCCTCCGGGACTCAGGCGGACACCATATATTTT. Its translation is CASTPSGTQADTIYF.